The 17 T cell receptor beta chains listed next were all sequenced from one sample in a study of OX40 agonist ivuxolimab in advanced cancers. Profiling relied on immunoSEQ multiplex PCR, and the TCRdb table lists in-frame clones only, not all of them. Of tens of thousands of clones listed, about 92% are singletons. This specimen was CD4+ or CD8+ T cells sorted from blood, taken in a trial of the OX40 agonist ivuxolimab. The source of these receptors is an adult with an advanced solid tumor such as melanoma, head and neck, liver or kidney cancer.

The genes are TRBV29-1 and TRBJ2-2; possibly TRBD1 for D (5 bases). The CDR3 is made up of 17 amino acids. The V gene's germline CDR1 is SQVTM and CDR2 ANQGSEA. Trimming took off 7 bases at V and 0 bases at J, with 21 bases between the two ends. The CDR3 DNA reads TGCAGCGCCTACGTACGAGTACGGACATCGAACACCGGGGAGCTGTTTTTT. The encoded protein is CSAYVRVRTSNTGELFF.

V gene TRBV2 combines with J gene TRBJ1-2; no definite D call. The CDR3 loop spans 11 amino acids. From germline, CDR1 is SNHLY and CDR2 FYNNEI. With 0 bases removed from V and 12 bases from J, the gap between germline ends came to 8 bases. Here the CDR3 DNA reads TGTGCCAGCAGTGAAGCCCTCCGGCACACCTTC. This gives the protein CASSEALRHTF.

The rearrangement joins TRBV9 to TRBJ1-1; 10 nucleotides match TRBD1. Losses at the gene ends were 3 bases for V and 3 bases for J; bases not matched to a gene: 2. Germline lookup yields CDR1 SGDLS and CDR2 YYNGEE. The CDR3 covers 14 residues. CDR3 protein: CASSGQGAYTEAFF. The CDR3, as DNA: TGTGCCAGCAGCGGACAGGGGGCGTACACTGAAGCTTTCTTT.

The chain combines TRBV27 with TRBJ2-3; 8 bases align to TRBD1. There are 16 residues in the CDR3. Germline V lookup: CDR1 MNHEY, CDR2 SMNVEV (reference sequence). J was trimmed by 0 bases and V by 3 bases; bases with no gene match: 5. This CDR3 reads CASSLRTGTSTDTQYF. CDR3 nucleotides: TGTGCCAGCAGTTTGAGGACAGGGACGAGCACAGATACGCAGTATTTT.

The gene calls are TRBV6-1 and TRBJ2-7; 11 nucleotides match TRBD2. Losses at the gene ends were 4 bases for V and 4 bases for J; bases not matched to a gene: 6. CDR3 length equals 15 residues. Germline V gene lookup returns CDR1 MNHNS and CDR2 SASEGT. As DNA, the CDR3 is TGTGCCAGCAGTGCCCTAGCGGGAGGCGGGTACGAGCAGTACTTC. This encodes CASSALAGGGYEQYF.

This clone was detected once. The rearrangement uses TRBV7-8 and TRBJ2-5; 7 bases map to TRBD2. The CDR3 consists of 16 residues. V dropped 2 bases and J dropped 5; count of bases not matched to a gene: 11. Per the germline V gene, CDR1 is SGHVS and CDR2 is FQNEAQ. The CDR3 loop is CASSLNIAGREETQYF. The CDR3 nucleotides are TGTGCCAGCAGCTTAAACATTGCGGGGAGGGAGGAGACCCAGTACTTC. Full variable domain (outside the CDR3, taken from reference TRBV7-8 and TRBJ2-5): GAGVSQSPRYKVAKRGQDVALRCDPISGHVSLFWYQQALGQGPEFLTYFQNEAQLDKSGLPSDRFFAERPEGSVSTLKIQRTQQEDSAVYLCASSLNIAGREETQYFGPGTRLLVL.

This clone occurred once. This chain's CDR3 is CASGLTRATNEKLFF. The CDR3 bases are TGTGCTAGTGGTTTGACCAGGGCAACTAATGAAAAACTGTTTTTT. The genes are TRBV12-5 and TRBJ1-4, with D possibly TRBD1 on 5 matching bases. The CDR3 covers 15 residues. Germline lookup yields CDR1 LGHNT and CDR2 FRNRAP. The V end lost 2 bases, the J end lost 0 bases, and 7 bases lay between the germline ends.

V and J are TRBV7-8 and TRBJ1-4, with 8 bases that match TRBD1. Germline values: CDR1 SGHVS, CDR2 FQNEAQ. Trimming at V came to 5 bases and at J to 1 base, leaving 6 bases not matched to a gene. The CDR3 is 16 residues long. CDR3 loop: CASSLLTGGTNEKLFF. The CDR3 DNA reads as TGTGCCAGCAGCCTCCTTACAGGGGGAACTAATGAAAAACTGTTTTTT. Based on the CDR3 plus reference TRBV7-8 and TRBJ1-4, the full variable domain is GAGVSQSPRYKVAKRGQDVALRCDPISGHVSLFWYQQALGQGPEFLTYFQNEAQLDKSGLPSDRFFAERPEGSVSTLKIQRTQQEDSAVYLCASSLLTGGTNEKLFFGSGTQLSVL.

V is TRBV7-9 and J is TRBJ2-2; D tentatively reads TRBD1 or TRBD2 (6 bases each). The CDR3 runs to 16 residues. V dropped 5 bases and J dropped 2 bases, with 15 bases sitting between them. Germline V gives CDR1 SEHNR, CDR2 FQNEAQ (reference sequence). In nucleotides, the CDR3 is TGTGCCAGCAGCCCCCGGGGGCGGGACAACACCGGGGAGCTGTTTTTT. Translating it yields CASSPRGRDNTGELFF.

This clone was counted a single time. A junction boundary mismatches the germline segment, possibly from a read error. This sequence joins TRBV30 and TRBJ1-1; no definite D call. The CDR3 consists of 14 residues. Per the germline V gene, CDR1 is GTSNPN and CDR2 is SVGIG (reference sequence). The CDR3 DNA follows: TGTGCCTGGGGTGTCCGGGCCCTGAACGCTGAAGCTTTCTTT. It encodes CAWGVRALNAEAFF.

This clone has just one count. The rearrangement links TRBV12-5 to TRBJ2-1; possibly TRBD1 for D (6 bases). CDR1 LGHNT and CDR2 FRNRAP come from the germline V gene. Trimming pared 5 bases from V and 4 bases from J, leaving 15 bases between. CDR3 size: 15 residues. The CDR3, as DNA: TGTGCTAGTGGTCCACAGGGTAGCGAGTACAATGAGCAGTTCTTC. Protein: CASGPQGSEYNEQFF.

The chain combines TRBV14 with TRBJ1-1; TRBD1 is a possible D gene (6 bases). CDR1 and CDR2 from the germline V gene are SGHDN and FVKESK. This CDR3 region has 15 residues. Between the trimmed V and J ends, which lost 0 bases and 4 bases, there was a span of 12 bases. The CDR3 DNA follows: TGTGCCAGCAGCCAAGATGGGGGGGGCGGCACTGAAGCTTTCTTT. This encodes CASSQDGGGGTEAFF.

This clone is a singleton in its sample. The rearrangement uses TRBV9 and TRBJ2-1; no clear D gene. V was shortened by 2 bases and J by 5 bases, with 11 bases between the two germline ends. Germline-derived CDR1 and CDR2 are SGDLS and YYNGEE. The CDR3 consists of 14 residues. This CDR3 reads CASSVRPIDNEQFF. CDR3 nucleotides: TGTGCCAGCAGCGTCAGGCCGATCGACAATGAGCAGTTCTTC.

This chain joins TRBV29-1 and TRBJ1-1; TRBD1 is a possible D gene (5 bases). Per germline, CDR1 SQVTM and CDR2 ANQGSEA. The CDR3 has 11 amino acids. The V end was cut by 7 bases, the J end by 3 bases, with 9 bases between. CDR3 sequence (DNA): TGCAGCGGGGGGGTGGACACTGAAGCTTTCTTT. This sequence encodes CSGGVDTEAFF.

The CDR3 sequence is CATSRAPLAGTMNEQYF. CDR3 nucleotides: TGTGCCACCAGCAGGGCTCCGTTAGCGGGGACCATGAACGAGCAGTACTTC. The V gene is TRBV15, the J gene TRBJ2-7, with 8 bases fitting TRBD2. The CDR3 consists of 17 residues. J gave up 5 bases and V 3 bases, and 15 bases lay outside the gene matches. The V gene's germline CDR1 is LNHNV and CDR2 YYDKDF (reference sequence). Based on the CDR3 plus reference TRBV15 and TRBJ2-7, the full variable domain is DAMVIQNPRYQVTQFGKPVTLSCSQTLNHNVMYWYQQKSSQAPKLLFHYYDKDFNNEADTPDNFQSRRPNTSFCFLDIRSPGLGDTAMYLCATSRAPLAGTMNEQYFGPGTRLTVT.

The rearrangement joins TRBV5-1 to TRBJ2-2; 10 bases map to TRBD2. V was pared by 4 bases and J by 4 bases, with 10 bases of the junction left unmatched. This CDR3 contains 17 residues. Germline V gives CDR1 SGHRS, CDR2 YFSETQ. For the CDR3, the DNA is TGCGCCAGCAGCGCCTTCCTAGCGGGGGAATCCACCGGGGAGCTGTTTTTT. Protein product: CASSAFLAGESTGELFF.

This chain joins TRBV19 and TRBJ1-5; no clear D. The CDR3 loop spans 12 amino acids. Trimming left V 2 bases short and J 4 bases short, with 3 bases between. From germline, CDR1 is LNHDA and CDR2 SQIVND (reference sequence). CDR3 sequence: CASSIRNQPQHF. The CDR3 DNA follows: TGTGCCAGTAGTATAAGGAATCAGCCCCAGCATTTT.